Following are 9 T cell receptor beta chains from one sample sequenced in a study of identical twins. Via MiXCR, TCRdb re-called the 5' RACE reads, giving one row per CDR3 protein. The sample includes roughly 490,000 distinct CDR3 sequences, over 11% of them seen just once. The same data also contributed to another study, on yellow fever vaccine responses in identical twins.

The material sequenced was CD4+ T cells sorted from blood. The receptors were sampled from a young woman in good health.

V usage is TRBV3-1 and J usage is TRBJ2-6; tentatively, D is TRBD1 or TRBD2 (5 bases each). Trimming cost V 5 bases and J 1 base, with 15 bases left between them. There are 17 residues in the CDR3. Germline V lookup: CDR1 LGHDT, CDR2 YNNKEL (reference sequence). The CDR3 sequence is CASSSAGPGSGANVLTF. The CDR3 coding sequence is TGTGCCAGCAGCTCCGCGGGCCCAGGGTCTGGGGCCAACGTCCTGACTTTC.

A few counts support this clonotype. The chain has TRBV19 and TRBJ2-7; D unclear. The length of the CDR3 is 12 residues. Germline V CDR1 and CDR2: LNHDA, SQIVND (reference sequence). The V and J ends lost 5 bases and 0 bases respectively, with 5 bases between them. The CDR3 loop reads CASSANSYEQYF. The CDR3 DNA reads as TGTGCCAGTAGTGCCAACTCCTACGAGCAGTACTTC. Supplemented by reference TRBV19 and TRBJ2-7, the full variable domain reads DGGITQSPKYLFRKEGQNVTLSCEQNLNHDAMYWYRQDPGQGLRLIYYSQIVNDFQKGDIAEGYSVSREKKESFPLTVTSAQKNPTAFYLCASSANSYEQYFGPGTRLTVT.

In this sample, this clonotype turned up many times. The CDR3 DNA reads as TGTGCCATCATGGTGGCAGATACGCAGTATTTT. This encodes CAIMVADTQYF. The chain is built from TRBV10-3 and TRBJ2-3; D remains ambiguous. The CDR3 runs 11 residues. The ends were cut back, 7 bases at V and 4 bases at J, with 6 bases in the middle. The V gene's germline CDR1 is ENHRY and CDR2 SYGVKD.

The chain combines TRBV27 with TRBJ2-7; the D gene is possibly TRBD1 (6 bases). V lost 6 bases, J lost 7 bases, and 13 bases lay in between. This CDR3 comprises 12 residues. CDR1 is MNHEY, CDR2 SMNVEV, per germline (reference sequence). CDR3 loop: CASRKTGSEQYF. CDR3 nucleotides: TGTGCCAGCAGGAAGACAGGTAGTGAGCAGTACTTC.

This clonotype showed up just a few times. Its ends do not fully match the called genes, so a read error is possible. The rearrangement uses TRBV7-7 and TRBJ2-3; possibly TRBD1 or TRBD2 for D (5 bases each). Germline V gene lookup returns CDR1 SSHAT and CDR2 FNYEAQ (reference sequence). The CDR3 loop spans 14 amino acids. The chain's CDR3 is CASSLFRGADTQYF. In DNA, the CDR3 is TGTGCTAGCAGCTTATTTCGAGGGGCAGATACGCAGTATTTT.

This clonotype was detected ten times or more. CDR3 sequence: CASSQGGTGSYEQYF. The CDR3 coding sequence is TGTGCCAGCAGCCAGGGCGGGACAGGCTCCTACGAGCAGTACTTC. This chain connects TRBV4-2 to TRBJ2-7, with 8 bases matching TRBD1. Trimming at V came to 3 bases and at J to 0 bases, leaving 4 bases not matched to a gene. Germline CDR1 is LGHNA and CDR2 is YNFKEQ. CDR3 length: 15 amino acids.

J is TRBJ1-1 and V is TRBV7-9, with 9 nucleotides matching TRBD1. V lost 3 bases, J lost 4 bases, and 6 bases stayed unmatched. The germline V gene has CDR1 SEHNR and CDR2 FQNEAQ (reference sequence). This CDR3 contains 15 residues. CDR3 loop: CASSFWDREGTEAFF. DNA of the CDR3: TGTGCCAGCAGCTTTTGGGACAGGGAAGGCACTGAAGCTTTCTTT.

J is TRBJ2-2 and V is TRBV24-1; D might be TRBD1 (5 bases). The CDR3 spans 14 residues. CDR1 KGHDR and CDR2 SFDVKD come from the germline V gene. Trimming removed 6 bases from V and 5 bases from J, with 12 bases in between. CDR3 nucleotides: TGTGCCACCAGTCAAAGGGGTTCGACCGGGGAGCTGTTTTTT. It translates to CATSQRGSTGELFF.

The chain employs TRBV5-4 and TRBJ2-4; D is unresolved. V dropped 2 bases and J dropped 0 bases, with 21 bases sitting between them. The CDR3 has 19 residues. The germline V gene encodes CDR1 SGHNT and CDR2 YYREEE (reference sequence). This CDR3 reads CASSFGTLEKQLAKNIQYF. The DNA of the CDR3 is TGTGCCAGCAGCTTTGGAACCTTGGAAAAACAGTTAGCCAAAAACATTCAGTACTTC. Complete variable domain (other parts from reference TRBV5-4 and TRBJ2-4): ETGVTQSPTHLIKTRGQQVTLRCSSQSGHNTVSWYQQALGQGPQFIFQYYREEENGRGNFPPRFSGLQFPNYSSELNVNALELDDSALYLCASSFGTLEKQLAKNIQYFGAGTRLSVL.